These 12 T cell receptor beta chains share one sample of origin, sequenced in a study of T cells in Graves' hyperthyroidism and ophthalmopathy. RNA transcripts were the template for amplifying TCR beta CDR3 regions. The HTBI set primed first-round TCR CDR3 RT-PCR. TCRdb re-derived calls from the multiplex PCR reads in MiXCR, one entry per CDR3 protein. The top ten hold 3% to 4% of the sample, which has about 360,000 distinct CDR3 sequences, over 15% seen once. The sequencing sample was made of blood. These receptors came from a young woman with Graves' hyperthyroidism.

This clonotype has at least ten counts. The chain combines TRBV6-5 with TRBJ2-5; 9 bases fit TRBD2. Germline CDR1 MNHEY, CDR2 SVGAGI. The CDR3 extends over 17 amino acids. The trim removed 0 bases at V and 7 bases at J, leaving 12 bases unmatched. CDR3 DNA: TGTGCCAGCAGTTACTCGGAAGCGGGGGGCCCATGGGGGACCCAGTACTTC. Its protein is CASSYSEAGGPWGTQYF.

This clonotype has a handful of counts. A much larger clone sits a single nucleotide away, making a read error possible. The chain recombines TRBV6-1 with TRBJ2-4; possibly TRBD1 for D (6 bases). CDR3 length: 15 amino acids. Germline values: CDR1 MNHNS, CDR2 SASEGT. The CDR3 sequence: CASSEAEDSKNIKYF. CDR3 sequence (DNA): TGTGCCAGCAGTGAAGCCGAGGACAGTAAAAACATTAAGTACTTC.

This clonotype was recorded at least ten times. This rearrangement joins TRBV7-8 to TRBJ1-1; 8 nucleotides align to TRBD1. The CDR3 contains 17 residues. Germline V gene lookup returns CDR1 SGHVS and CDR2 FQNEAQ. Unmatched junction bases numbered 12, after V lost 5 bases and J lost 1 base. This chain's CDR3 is CASSADRVIKRNTEAFF. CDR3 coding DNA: TGTGCCAGCAGCGCGGACAGGGTTATTAAGAGGAACACTGAAGCTTTCTTT.

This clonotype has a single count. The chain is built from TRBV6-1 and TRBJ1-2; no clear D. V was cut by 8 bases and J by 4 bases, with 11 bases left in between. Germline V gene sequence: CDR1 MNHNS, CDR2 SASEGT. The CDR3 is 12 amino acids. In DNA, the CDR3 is TGTGCCAGCTCCCGTGACGCCTATGGCTACACCTTC. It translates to CASSRDAYGYTF.

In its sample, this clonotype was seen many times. This CDR3 is CASSRDRDAYEQYF. The CDR3 DNA reads TGTGCCAGCAGCCGTGACAGGGATGCTTACGAGCAGTACTTC. This chain joins TRBV7-3 and TRBJ2-7; the match to TRBD1 covers 7 bases. Unmatched junction bases numbered 8, after V lost 5 bases and J lost 4 bases. The CDR3 runs to 14 residues. CDR1 SGHTA and CDR2 FQGTGA come from the germline V gene. Full variable domain (missing parts from reference TRBV7-3 and TRBJ2-7): GAGVSQTPSNKVTEKGKYVELRCDPISGHTALYWYRQSLGQGPEFLIYFQGTGAADDSGLPNDRFFAVRPEGSVSTLKIQRTERGDSAVYLCASSRDRDAYEQYFGPGTRLTVT.

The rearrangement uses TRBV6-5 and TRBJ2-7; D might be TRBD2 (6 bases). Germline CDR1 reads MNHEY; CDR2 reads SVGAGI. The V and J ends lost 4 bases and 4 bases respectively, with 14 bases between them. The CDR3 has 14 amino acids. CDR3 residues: CASSLAAGTYEQYF. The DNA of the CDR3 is TGTGCCAGCAGTTTAGCGGCAGGGACTTACGAGCAGTACTTC.

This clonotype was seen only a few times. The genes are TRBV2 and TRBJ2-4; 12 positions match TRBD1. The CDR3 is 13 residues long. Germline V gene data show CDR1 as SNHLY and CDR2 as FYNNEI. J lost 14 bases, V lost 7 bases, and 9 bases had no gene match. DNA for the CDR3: TGTGCCAGCAACCCGGGACAGGGGGCGTCAAAGTACTTC. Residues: CASNPGQGASKYF.

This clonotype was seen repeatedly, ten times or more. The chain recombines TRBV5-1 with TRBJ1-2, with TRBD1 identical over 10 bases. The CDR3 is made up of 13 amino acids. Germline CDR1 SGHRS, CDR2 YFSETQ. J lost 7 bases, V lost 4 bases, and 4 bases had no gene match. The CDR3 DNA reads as TGCGCCAGCAGCATGACAGGGGGCTCTGGCTACACCTTC. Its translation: CASSMTGGSGYTF.

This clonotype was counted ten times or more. The CDR3 is CASSTQGAADYTF. The CDR3 DNA is TGTGCCAGCAGCACTCAGGGGGCGGCTGACTACACCTTC. This chain connects TRBV11-2 to TRBJ1-2; 8 bases align to TRBD1. CDR3 length: 13 residues. Germline values: CDR1 SGHAT, CDR2 FQNNGV. Trimming at V came to 5 bases and at J to 10 bases, leaving 9 bases not matched to a gene. Drawing the rest from reference TRBV11-2 and TRBJ1-2, the complete variable domain is EAGVAQSPRYKIIEKRQSVAFWCNPISGHATLYWYQQILGQGPKLLIQFQNNGVVDDSQLPKDRFSAERLKGVDSTLKIQPAKLEDSAVYLCASSTQGAADYTFGSGTRLTVV.

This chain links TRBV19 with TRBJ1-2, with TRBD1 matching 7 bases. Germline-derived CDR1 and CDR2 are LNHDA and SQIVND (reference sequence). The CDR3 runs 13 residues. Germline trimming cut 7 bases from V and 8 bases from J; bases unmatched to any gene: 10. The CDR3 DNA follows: TGTGCCAGTAACCCGGGACAGCTGGACGGCTACACCTTC. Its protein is CASNPGQLDGYTF.

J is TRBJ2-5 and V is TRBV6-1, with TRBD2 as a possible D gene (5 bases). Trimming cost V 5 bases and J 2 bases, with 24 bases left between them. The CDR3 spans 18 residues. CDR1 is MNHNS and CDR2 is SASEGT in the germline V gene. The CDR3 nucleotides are TGTGCCAGCAGTCAACTAGGGCCCAATCTCCCCCCTCAAGAGACCCAGTACTTC. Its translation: CASSQLGPNLPPQETQYF.

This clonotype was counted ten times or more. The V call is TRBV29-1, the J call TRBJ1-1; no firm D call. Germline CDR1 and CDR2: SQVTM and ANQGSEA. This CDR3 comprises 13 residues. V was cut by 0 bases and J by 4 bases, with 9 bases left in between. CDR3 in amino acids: CSVEDVGSTEAFF. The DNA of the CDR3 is TGCAGCGTTGAAGATGTAGGGTCCACTGAAGCTTTCTTT.